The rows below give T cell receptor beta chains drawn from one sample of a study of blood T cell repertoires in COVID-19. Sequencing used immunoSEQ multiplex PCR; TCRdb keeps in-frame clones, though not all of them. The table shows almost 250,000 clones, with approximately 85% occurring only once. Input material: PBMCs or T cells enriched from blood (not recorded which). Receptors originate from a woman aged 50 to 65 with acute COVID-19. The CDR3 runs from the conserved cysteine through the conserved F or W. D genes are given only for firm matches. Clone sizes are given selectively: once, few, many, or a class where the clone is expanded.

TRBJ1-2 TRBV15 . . CATSRGGFGYTF TGTGCCACCAGCAGAGGCGGGTTTGGCTACACCTTC
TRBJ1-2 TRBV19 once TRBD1 CASSIGGTVYGYTF TGTGCCAGTAGTATAGGAGGGACAGTCTATGGCTACACCTTC
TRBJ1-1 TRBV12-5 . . CASGSPGAEAFF TGTGCTAGTGGTTCCCCCGGGGCTGAAGCTTTCTTT
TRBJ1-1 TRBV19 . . CASSITREYTEAFF TGTGCCAGTAGTATAACCAGGGAATACACTGAAGCTTTCTTT
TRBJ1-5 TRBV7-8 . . CASSGEGLQPQHF TGTGCCAGCAGCGGGGAGGGCTTACAGCCCCAGCATTTT
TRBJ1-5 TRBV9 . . CASSVQGHSNQPQHF TGTGCCAGCAGCGTACAGGGACATAGCAATCAGCCCCAGCATTTT
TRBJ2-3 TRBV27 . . CASSLSRTRSNGTQYF TGTGCCAGCAGTTTATCTCGGACACGGAGTAATGGTACGCAGTATTTT
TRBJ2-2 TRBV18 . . CASSRDSGRIGELFF TGTGCCAGCTCACGGGACTCCGGTCGGATCGGGGAGCTGTTTTTT
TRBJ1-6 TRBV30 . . CAWAWARLNSPLHF TGTGCCTGGGCCTGGGCCAGATTAAATTCACCCCTCCACTTT
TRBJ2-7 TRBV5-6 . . CASSFQRPPYEQYF TGTGCCAGCAGCTTCCAGCGACCACCCTACGAGCAGTACTTC
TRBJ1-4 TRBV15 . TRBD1 CATSRGQGSEKLFF TGTGCCACCAGCAGGGGACAGGGCAGTGAAAAACTGTTTTTT
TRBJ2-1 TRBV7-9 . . CASSTILVADYNEQFF TGTGCCAGCAGCACAATCCTTGTAGCGGACTACAATGAGCAGTTCTTC
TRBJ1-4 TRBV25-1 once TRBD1 CASSGGTVGEKLFF TGTGCCAGCAGTGGGGGGACAGTTGGTGAAAAACTGTTTTTT
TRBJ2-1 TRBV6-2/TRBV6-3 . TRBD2 CASSYPLAGGVDEQFF TGTGCCAGCAGTTACCCCCTGGCGGGGGGGGTCGATGAGCAGTTCTTC
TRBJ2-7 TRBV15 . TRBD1 CATSRGQGAEEQYF TGTGCCACCAGCAGAGGGCAGGGGGCGGAAGAGCAGTACTTC
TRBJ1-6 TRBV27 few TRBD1 CASRPGTGSNSPLHF TGTGCCAGCAGACCCGGGACAGGGTCTAATTCACCCCTCCACTTT
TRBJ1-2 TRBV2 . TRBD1 CASGLGQGRFSYGYTF TGTGCCAGCGGACTTGGACAGGGAAGATTTTCATATGGCTACACCTTC
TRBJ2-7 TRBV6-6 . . CASTASHGYYEQYF TGTGCCAGCACCGCGTCTCACGGGTACTACGAGCAGTACTTC
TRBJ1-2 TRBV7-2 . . CASSRTSVNYGYTF TGTGCCAGCAGCCGGACATCCGTCAACTATGGCTACACCTTC
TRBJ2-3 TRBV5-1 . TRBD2 CASSPGTSGFTDTQYF TGCGCCAGCAGCCCCGGGACTAGCGGTTTTACAGATACGCAGTATTTT
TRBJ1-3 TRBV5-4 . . CASSLEAGLPGNTIYF TGTGCCAGCAGCTTGGAGGCAGGGTTACCTGGAAACACCATATATTTT
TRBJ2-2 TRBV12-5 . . CASGLRGTGELFF TGTGCTAGTGGTTTGAGGGGAACCGGGGAGCTGTTTTTT
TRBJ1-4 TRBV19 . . CASRTRGRQANEKLFF TGTGCCAGTAGGACACGGGGTCGGCAGGCTAATGAAAAACTGTTTTTT
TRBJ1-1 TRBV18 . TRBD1 CASSAQGHTEAFF TGTGCCAGCTCTGCACAGGGGCACACTGAAGCTTTCTTT
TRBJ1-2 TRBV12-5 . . CASGLGQGFYGYTF TGTGCTAGTGGTTTGGGGCAGGGGTTCTATGGCTACACCTTC
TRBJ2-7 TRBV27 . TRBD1 CASSFSNSGTGANEQYF TGTGCCAGCAGTTTTTCTAACTCCGGGACAGGGGCTAACGAGCAGTACTTC
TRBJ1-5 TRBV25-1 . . CASQHLRGGQPQHF TGTGCCAGTCAACATCTCAGGGGCGGCCAGCCCCAGCATTTT